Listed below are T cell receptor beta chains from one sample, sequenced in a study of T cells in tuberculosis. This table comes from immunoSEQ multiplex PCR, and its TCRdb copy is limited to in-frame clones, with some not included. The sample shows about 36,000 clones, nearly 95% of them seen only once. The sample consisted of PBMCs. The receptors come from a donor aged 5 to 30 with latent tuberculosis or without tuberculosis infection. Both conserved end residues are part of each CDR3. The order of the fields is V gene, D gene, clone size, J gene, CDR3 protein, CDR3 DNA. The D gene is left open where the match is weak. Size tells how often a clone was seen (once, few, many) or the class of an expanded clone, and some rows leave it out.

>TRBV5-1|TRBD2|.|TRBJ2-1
CASSLLGTSGYSYNEQFF
TGCGCCAGCAGCCTCCTCGGGACTAGCGGCTACTCCTACAATGAGCAGTTCTTC
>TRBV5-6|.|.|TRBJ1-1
CASSLERHPNTEAFF
TGTGCCAGCAGCTTGGAGAGACACCCGAACACTGAAGCTTTCTTT
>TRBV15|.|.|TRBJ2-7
CATSAGRYEQYF
TGTGCCACCAGCGCAGGCCGCTACGAGCAGTACTTC
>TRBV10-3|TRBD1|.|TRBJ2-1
CAISDPTGGNEQFF
TGTGCCATCAGTGATCCTACAGGGGGCAATGAGCAGTTCTTC
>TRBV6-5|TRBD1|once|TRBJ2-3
CASSLGQGVGTDTQYF
TGTGCCAGCAGTTTGGGACAGGGTGTAGGCACAGATACGCAGTATTTT
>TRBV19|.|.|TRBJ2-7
CASSIPGLGSYEQYF
TGTGCCAGTAGTATCCCGGGACTGGGCTCCTACGAGCAGTACTTC
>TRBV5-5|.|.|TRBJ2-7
CASSFSEGVSEQYF
TGTGCCAGCAGCTTTAGCGAGGGGGTTTCCGAGCAGTACTTC
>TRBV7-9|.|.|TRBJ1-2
CASSLTTGGEGGYTF
TGTGCCAGCAGCTTAACAACAGGAGGGGAAGGTGGCTACACCTTC
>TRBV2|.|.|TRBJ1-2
CASPDIPGYTF
TGTGCCAGTCCGGACATCCCTGGCTACACCTTC
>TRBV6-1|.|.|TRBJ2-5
CASSKGPFQETQYF
TGTGCCAGCAGTAAGGGGCCCTTCCAAGAGACCCAGTACTTC
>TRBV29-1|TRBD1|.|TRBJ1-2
CSVDRVSYGYTF
TGCAGCGTAGACAGGGTTAGCTATGGCTACACCTTC
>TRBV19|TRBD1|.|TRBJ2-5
CASMGQGAGETQYF
TGTGCCAGTATGGGACAGGGGGCCGGGGAGACCCAGTACTTC
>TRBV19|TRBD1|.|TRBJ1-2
CASGRQGYDYGYTF
TGTGCCAGTGGGAGACAGGGCTATGACTATGGCTACACCTTC
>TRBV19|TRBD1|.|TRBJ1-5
CASSRTGGEQPQHF
TGTGCCAGTAGTCGGACAGGGGGCGAACAGCCCCAGCATTTT
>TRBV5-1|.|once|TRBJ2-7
CASSLYVGGEKYEQYF
TGCGCCAGCAGCTTGTACGTAGGCGGAGAGAAATACGAGCAGTACTTC
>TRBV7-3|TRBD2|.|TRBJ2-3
CASSAPGLAGGDTQYF
TGTGCCAGCAGCGCTCCGGGACTAGCGGGGGGTGATACGCAGTATTTT
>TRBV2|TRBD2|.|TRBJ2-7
CAGGRQSSYEQYF
TGTGCCGGCGGGAGACAGAGTTCCTACGAGCAGTACTTC
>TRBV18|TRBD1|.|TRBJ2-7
CASSLGRTGYEQYF
TGTGCCAGCTCACTCGGACGGACAGGGTACGAGCAGTACTTC
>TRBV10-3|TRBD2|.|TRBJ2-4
CAISREGNIQYF
TGTGCCATCAGTCGGGAGGGGAACATTCAGTACTTC
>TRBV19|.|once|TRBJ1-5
CASSIGVAAPNQPQHF
TGTGCCAGTAGTATAGGGGTAGCCGCACCCAATCAGCCCCAGCATTTT
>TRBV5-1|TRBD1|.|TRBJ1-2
CASSLNSDRGLNGYTF
TGCGCCAGCAGCTTGAATTCCGACAGGGGCTTGAATGGCTACACCTTC
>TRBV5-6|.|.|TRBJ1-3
CASSLGVPSSGNTIYF
TGTGCCAGCAGCTTAGGGGTCCCGAGCTCTGGAAACACCATATATTTT
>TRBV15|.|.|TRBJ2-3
CATSGGASTDTQYF
TGTGCCACCAGCGGGGGGGCCAGCACAGATACGCAGTATTTT
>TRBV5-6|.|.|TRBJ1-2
CASSSQGGYTF
TGTGCCAGCAGCTCACAGGGTGGCTACACCTTC
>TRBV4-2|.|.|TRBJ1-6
CASSQAGRNNSPLHF
TGTGCCAGCAGCCAAGCAGGCAGGAATAATTCACCCCTCCACTTT
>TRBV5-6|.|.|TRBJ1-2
CASSLLKGSANYGYTF
TGTGCCAGCAGCTTGTTGAAGGGGTCTGCGAACTATGGCTACACCTTC
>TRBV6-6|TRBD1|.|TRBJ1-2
CASSSQGALNYTF
TGTGCCAGCAGTTCACAGGGGGCGCTGAACTACACCTTC
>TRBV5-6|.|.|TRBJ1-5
CASSLRENQPQHF
TGTGCCAGCAGCTTGAGAGAAAATCAGCCCCAGCATTTT
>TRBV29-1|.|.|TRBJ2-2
CSVEWQGTGELFF
TGCAGCGTTGAGTGGCAGGGCACCGGGGAGCTGTTTTTT
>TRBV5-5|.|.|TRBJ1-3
CASSLATEYTIYF
TGTGCCAGCAGCTTGGCCACAGAATACACCATATATTTT
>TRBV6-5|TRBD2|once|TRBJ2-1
CASSRSGTPWEEQFF
TGTGCCAGCAGCAGAAGCGGGACCCCCTGGGAAGAGCAGTTCTTC
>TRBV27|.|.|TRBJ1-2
CASSLVEGGFYGYTF
TGTGCCAGCAGTTTAGTCGAGGGAGGATTTTATGGCTACACCTTC
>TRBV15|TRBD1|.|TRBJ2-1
CATSRVLSGTGFNEQFF
TGTGCCACCAGCAGAGTTTTGTCCGGGACAGGATTCAATGAGCAGTTCTTC
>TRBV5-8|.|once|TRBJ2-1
CASTRGIIVSYNEQFF
TGTGCCAGCACCAGGGGTATTATAGTGAGCTACAATGAGCAGTTCTTC
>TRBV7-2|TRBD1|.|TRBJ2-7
CASSPQTGTYEQYF
TGTGCCAGCAGCCCTCAGACAGGGACCTACGAGCAGTACTTC
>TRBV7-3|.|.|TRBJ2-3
CASSVSGADTQYF
TGTGCCAGCAGCGTATCAGGGGCAGATACGCAGTATTTT
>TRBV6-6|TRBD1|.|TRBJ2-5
CASSPGQVQETQYF
TGTGCCAGCAGCCCGGGACAGGTCCAAGAGACCCAGTACTTC
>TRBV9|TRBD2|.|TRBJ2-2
CASSVTSGGAGVTGELFF
TGTGCCAGCAGCGTGACTAGCGGGGGGGCCGGTGTCACCGGGGAGCTGTTTTTT
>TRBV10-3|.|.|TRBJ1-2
CAISVQGDNYGYTF
TGTGCCATCAGCGTACAGGGAGATAACTATGGCTACACCTTC
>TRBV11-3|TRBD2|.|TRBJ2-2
CASSPGGILNTGELFF
TGTGCCAGCAGCCCGGGGGGTATACTGAACACCGGGGAGCTGTTTTTT
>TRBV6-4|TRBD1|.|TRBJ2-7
CASSDSKNRDRGYEQYF
TGTGCCAGCAGTGACTCGAAGAACCGGGACAGGGGCTACGAGCAGTACTTC
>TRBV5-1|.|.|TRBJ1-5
CASRRGFSDQPQHF
TGCGCCTCCCGACGGGGTTTTTCAGATCAGCCCCAGCATTTT
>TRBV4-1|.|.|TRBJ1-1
CASSQEASAVTEAFF
TGCGCCAGCAGCCAAGAAGCGTCCGCGGTCACTGAAGCTTTCTTT
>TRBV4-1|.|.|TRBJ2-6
CASSQGTGLVGTGANVLTF
TGCGCCAGCAGCCAAGGTACCGGGTTAGTTGGTACTGGGGCCAACGTCCTGACTTTC
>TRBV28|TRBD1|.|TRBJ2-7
CASSFAGGNDEQYF
TGTGCCAGCAGTTTCGCAGGGGGCAACGACGAGCAGTACTTC
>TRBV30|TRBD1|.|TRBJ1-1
CAWSRQGNTEAFF
TGTGCCTGGAGCCGACAGGGGAACACTGAAGCTTTCTTT
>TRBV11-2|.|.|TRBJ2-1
CASSLLASYNEQFF
TGTGCCAGCAGCTTGCTAGCTTCCTACAATGAGCAGTTCTTC
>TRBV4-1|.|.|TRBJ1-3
CASSPQGHHTIYF
TGCGCCAGCAGCCCACAGGGCCACCACACCATATATTTT
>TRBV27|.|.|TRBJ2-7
CASSQGAHEQYF
TGTGCCAGCAGTCAAGGGGCCCACGAGCAGTACTTC
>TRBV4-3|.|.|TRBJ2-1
CASSQEWAGAILSYNEQFF
TGCGCCAGCAGCCAAGAATGGGCGGGGGCCATCCTCTCCTACAATGAGCAGTTCTTC
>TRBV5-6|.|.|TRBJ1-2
CASSGLTRVGYTF
TGTGCCAGTTCCGGATTGACCAGGGTTGGCTACACCTTC
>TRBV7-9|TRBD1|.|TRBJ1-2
CASSLARPGGDGYTF
TGTGCCAGCAGCTTAGCGAGGCCAGGGGGTGATGGCTACACCTTC
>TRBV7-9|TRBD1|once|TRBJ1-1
CASSPQTGGPGTEAFF
TGTGCCAGCAGCCCGCAGACAGGGGGCCCGGGTACTGAAGCTTTCTTT
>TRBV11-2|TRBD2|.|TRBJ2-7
CASSPGGSDEQYF
TGTGCCAGCAGCCCGGGAGGGTCGGACGAGCAGTACTTC
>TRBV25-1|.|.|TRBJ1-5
CASSANREGQPQHF
TGTGCCAGCAGTGCTAACAGGGAGGGACAGCCCCAGCATTTT
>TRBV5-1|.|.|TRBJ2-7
CASSLARGYEQYF
TGCGCCAGCAGCTTGGCGCGGGGCTACGAGCAGTACTTC
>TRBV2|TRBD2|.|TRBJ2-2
CASTLQRGGNTGELFF
TGTGCCAGCACCCTCCAGCGGGGGGGGAACACCGGGGAGCTGTTTTTT
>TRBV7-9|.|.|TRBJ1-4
CASSFAAGAGEYNEKLFF
TGTGCCAGCAGCTTCGCAGCCGGGGCAGGGGAGTACAATGAAAAACTGTTTTTT
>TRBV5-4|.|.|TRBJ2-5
CASSLLWGRTQETQYF
TGTGCCAGCAGCTTGCTGTGGGGGCGGACTCAAGAGACCCAGTACTTC
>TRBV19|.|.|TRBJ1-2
CASSIDGTPIPYGYTF
TGTGCCAGTAGTATAGACGGGACTCCCATCCCCTATGGCTACACCTTC